The sequence of this T cell receptor (beta chain) was determined in a study of cytomegalovirus exposure and HLA in healthy donors. Study summary: The 110 million or so unique TCR beta sequences, from about 190 million T cells, were found by an earlier analysis. General observations from the study: TCR sequences were mostly rare, though some public TCRs occurred in many donors. Across all donors, roughly uniform sequencing depth was an assumption of the presence/absence analyses.

60 Vbeta and 13 Jbeta primers were used in PCR. Only in-frame clones appear in the TCRdb table, and some are missing; sequencing was by immunoSEQ multiplex PCR. The sample yields around 40,000 clones, roughly 64% seen once. This CDR3 has 14 residues. Germline CDR1 is MNHNY and CDR2 is SVGAGI (reference sequence). V lost 2 bases, J lost 6 bases, and 13 bases lay in between. As to this clone: Its antigen is unidentified.

This clonotype was sampled from a man aged 45-60 years in good health and CMV-seropositive. This sequence joins TRBV6-6 and TRBJ1-2; D is unclear. Sequences were obtained from PBMCs. The CDR3 loop is CASSYASSGDGYTF. The CDR3 DNA reads as TGTGCCAGCAGTTACGCAAGTTCGGGTGATGGCTACACCTTC.